Reported below is one TCR beta chain. What it binds is unknown. These data belong to a study of CD8+ T cells in alopecia areata. The study, taken as a whole, reports: The study found tofacitinib significantly decreased scalp clonality and expanded CD8+ clones among the top 100. More clonal than normal scalp was lesional scalp, particularly alopecia totalis/universalis.

The sequencing template was cDNA reverse transcribed from extracted RNA. The protocol was immunoSEQ multiplex PCR, while the TCRdb copy is restricted to in-frame clones and leaves out a portion. The sample contains about 200,000 clones, 45% to 65% of which appear only once. The CDR3 contains 14 residues. The ends were cut back, 6 bases at V and 7 bases at J, with 15 bases in the middle. Germline V CDR1 and CDR2: KGHSH, LQKENI. Treatment of the sample: oral pan-JAK inhibitor, 5-10 mg twice daily. Lesional scalp punch biopsies and peripheral blood came from alopecia areata patients. The specimen was CD4+ T cells sorted from blood, collected at week 4, from a patient treated with tofacitinib. This chain links TRBV18 with TRBJ1-4, with D maybe TRBD1 (5 bases). This TCR was recovered from a human donor with alopecia areata. Here the CDR3 reads CASSAREGSEKLFF. Written as DNA, the CDR3 is TGTGCCAGCTCCGCCCGTGAGGGGTCTGAAAAACTGTTTTTT.